This T cell receptor beta chain was documented in a study of technical replicates of blood from a handful of donors. Germline V CDR1 and CDR2: MNHNS, SASEGT. The J segment lost 6 bases and the V segment lost 6 bases, leaving 7 bases of the junction unmatched. CDR3 length: 13 residues. Using immunoSEQ multiplex PCR, the repertoire was profiled, and TCRdb retains in-frame clones only, with some absent. The sample yields approximately 85,000 clones, approximately 93% seen once. The count of this clone is one. The sequenced material came from T cells isolated from PBMCs. This clonotype originated in a human donor in good health. The rearrangement links TRBV6-1 to TRBJ2-7; 8 positions match TRBD2. The CDR3 nucleotides are TGTGCCAGCAGATTAGGGACTAGGGGCGAGCAGTACTTC. Protein: CASRLGTRGEQYF.